This T cell receptor beta chain was observed in a study of cytomegalovirus exposure and HLA in healthy donors (dated by TCRdb to 2016 to 2017). About the full investigation: An earlier analysis of several hundred of the donors reported around 280 Gb of sequence data and 95 million to 130 million unique TCR beta sequences obtained from about 179 million T cells. Approximately 300 gigabases of sequencing data and around 80 million unique TCR sequences made up an early release that covered nearly 650 HLA-typed donors. Of the approximately 370 genotyped donors, 65% to 90% were placed in the genetic ancestry cluster associated with self-reported Caucasian donors. The study aimed to test whether cataloging public T cell receptors could reveal signatures of past pathogen exposure. The study profiled the T cell repertoires of about 640 subjects by immunosequencing and related them to cytomegalovirus serostatus. In addition to the first cohort of several hundred subjects, a separate validation cohort of approximately 130 different subjects was used. To predict cytomegalovirus infection status, the study brought together high-throughput TCR immunosequencing, statistical association of individual TCRs with disease status, and machine learning. To study patterns of TCR occurrence, a later analysis re-analyzed previously published TCR beta repertoires from 550 to 800 donors and added high-resolution HLA genotyping. In the later analysis, no new phenotypic data were used to find candidate immune exposures; instead, reliance was placed on TCR beta sequences and their occurrence across donors. An earlier analysis of 587 of the donors used high-throughput TCR beta sequencing to judge whether each TCR beta V gene segment behaved as functional or pseudogenic. Alongside the repertoire data, information on donor age, sex, ethnicity and CMV serostatus was compiled. A later genetic analysis used genome-wide SNP genotypes for about 65% of the roughly 700 donors, treating that subset as a discovery cohort. All discovery cohort repertoires had been generated using a single sequencing platform. HLA typing included class I and class II loci at four-digit resolution. The number of typed donors differed by locus: about 620-640 for A, B, C, DRB1 and DQB1; 500 to 550 for DQA1; 606 for DPA1; and roughly 450 for DPB1. About 5 DR-DQ haplotypes were handled as single units for association and clustering, since linkage in the cohort was strong. Across 398 genotyped donors of the cohort, an average of approximately 220,000 unique TCR beta nucleotide sequences per donor were sequenced, and approximately 17% of those sequences were non-productive.

As for this clone: Its antigen has not been determined. Per-base quality was not reported, and no clone a single base away is much larger than it.

In total, approximately 610 healthy bone marrow donors made up the cohort. All cohort members were sampled while nominally healthy, although unrecorded immune exposures were likely present. The donor tested CMV seronegative, placing the donor among the 350 to 400 seronegative members of the cohort. Every donor gave a peripheral blood sample, and the peripheral blood mononuclear cells from that sample were used for TCR beta sequencing. Genomic DNA was extracted from the blood cell samples with the Qiagen DNeasy Blood Extraction Kit. The CDR3 contains 16 residues, cysteine and phenylalanine counted. The kept DNA is CDR3 alone, 48 bases in frame from the first base. Trimming costs V 1 base and J 2 bases, and their ends lie 14 bases apart. The germline V gene supplies CDR1 MGHRA and CDR2 YSYEKL. Study-level results and caveats: In a later genetic analysis, a missense DCLRE1C variant was associated with V-gene and J-gene trimming of TCR beta chains, and the association was replicated in an independent cohort. Specific HLA alleles were associated with roughly 17,000 TCR beta sequences at a false discovery rate of 0.05 in a later analysis. The earlier analysis of 450 to 700 of the donors excluded roughly 16 rarely observed V segments, including chromosome 9 orphons, because counts were too low. In vitro tests confirmed that a few of the cytomegalovirus-associated TCR beta chains recognize cytomegalovirus antigens. The sequencing pipeline was judged likely to have produced a cluster of highly shared sequence variants as a technical artifact. The cohort was sequenced for TCR beta chains only, and without alpha or paired-chain data the features that could be detected were limited. A later genetic analysis reported fewer N-insertions in productive TCRs among donors in an Asian-associated ancestry cluster than the roughly 620-donor mean. While some public TCRs were present in many individuals, most TCR sequences turned up only very rarely across donors. Most CMV-associated TCR beta chains appeared to be HLA-restricted in a later analysis, and the HLA associations seemed to be driven largely by CMV exposure. Immune exposure information for the cohort was limited to CMV serostatus. According to a later analysis, parvovirus B19, influenza, CMV and Epstein-Barr virus appeared linked to several top co-occurrence clusters. When HLA alleles, especially DR and DQ, strongly co-occurred, attributing TCR associations to individual alleles was difficult. An earlier analysis of approximately 600 of the donors showed that most TCR beta V segments appeared in productive rearrangements either about 87% or about 30% of the time, which broadly matched IMGT annotations. HLA typing was unavailable for some donors at each locus, so association tests used only the typed subset. In both the original and validation cohorts, the classifier was reported to diagnose cytomegalovirus status with high specificity and sensitivity. In a later analysis, the rate of TCR association differed among HLA loci, with DRB1 alleles having the most associated TCRs and HLA-C alleles having the fewest. A total of 150 or so TCR beta chains were listed by the study as associated with cytomegalovirus. Roughly uniform sequencing depth across donors was assumed in presence/absence analyses, although this assumption may not hold. Compared with equally common non-associated chains, HLA-associated TCR beta chains in a later analysis were more clonally expanded and had lower generation probabilities. Some IMGT-functional V segments, including TRBV6-2 and TRBV6-3, could not be told apart with the 87-base-pair reads, so those segments were excluded. Correlated functional status among segregating V segments might reflect linkage disequilibrium, but an unknown experimental factor could not be ruled out. A further reported finding was that TCR beta sequences accurately predicted the HLA-A and HLA-B alleles for most subjects in the first cohort. The authors suggested that the approach could potentially be extended to other disease states and immunological phenotypes.

The library was built by means of the immunoSEQ multiplex PCR assay. The multiplex PCR relied on a mix of 60 forward primers for TCR Vbeta segments and 13 reverse primers for TCR Jbeta segments. A multiplex PCR assay on genomic DNA amplified the CDR3 region of rearranged TCR beta genes. The Illumina HiSeq System was used to sequence the amplified TCR beta libraries as 87-base-pair reads. As for how the authors treated the data: A later analysis counted approximately 74 million unique TCR beta chains across the 666 repertoires, and around 9.9 million of these chains were shared by at least two donors. A nearest-neighbor algorithm error-corrected the raw reads and collapsed the reads into unique sequences, merging closely related sequences to remove PCR and sequencing errors. To assign V, D and J gene segments, CDR3 sequences were aligned to IMGT reference sequences. For a sequence to be retained, a match of at least six nucleotides was required to both a V gene segment and a J gene segment. Rearrangements were called productive when the CDR3 lacked stop codons and stayed in frame with V and J; all others were non-productive. Following IMGT convention, CDR3 was defined as the stretch from the second conserved V-encoded cysteine to the conserved J-encoded phenylalanine. The earlier analysis of about 500 of the donors excluded sequences that lacked an unambiguous match to a single V gene segment. In an earlier analysis of 450 to 700 of the donors, V segments were called functional above 56.7% productive rearrangements and were called segregating when the between-donor standard deviation exceeded 5%. A statistical classification framework was built for diagnosing cytomegalovirus status from the catalog of TCR beta chain sequences. In a later analysis, TCR nucleotide sequences were compared against IMGT/GENE-DB human TR gene sequences so that V and J genes could be assigned. In a later analysis, CDR3 sequences and most-parsimonious VDJ recombination scenarios were assigned using the TCRdist pipeline. In a later analysis, every TCR beta chain was defined by the combination of its CDR3 amino acid sequence and its V-gene family, and reads without a unique V-gene family were dropped. In a later analysis, around 650 highly shared, low-generation-probability nucleotide sequences were removed to address suspected cross-contamination and a sequencing artifact. A later analysis calculated a clonal expansion index for each public chain from normalized within-repertoire ranks of inferred template counts. In a later analysis, generation probabilities were computed with a VDJ recombination model fitted to out-of-frame rearrangements, and the resulting probabilities were checked against IGoR. A later analysis scored TCR-TCR, TCR-HLA and TCR-CMV co-occurrence with hypergeometric tests, applying a repertoire-size bias correction to TCR pairs. To estimate false discovery rates, a later analysis permuted the HLA or CMV assignments 20 times. A later analysis grouped co-occurring TCRs with DBSCAN, adding TCRdist sequence similarity when clustering within HLA-allele-positive subsets. Repertoires with fewer than 30,000 or more than 120,000 public chains were left out of co-occurrence clustering, as were four to six repertoires with anomalous nucleotide sharing. The immuneACCESS repertoire file appears here via TCRdb, limited to in-frame rearrangements. These files lack a portion of the clones; in checked studies, under half of the deficit traces to unresolved V genes, and the cause of the others is not known. V and J calls and clone size follow that table, whereas D and trimming were derived from the DNA. Recorded for this sample are over 200,000 clones; almost 85% of them occurred a single time. The top ten hold about 0.6% of the sample.

The chain links TRBV4-1 with TRBJ1-2; D gene: possibly TRBD1, on 5 matching bases. Sample: PBMCs. The clonotype originates from a woman in her thirties or forties in good health and CMV-seronegative. CDR3 sequence: CASSQVLVGGNYGYTF. At the DNA level, the sequence is TGCGCCAGCAGCCAAGTATTAGTCGGGGGGAACTATGGCTACACCTTC.